What follows is one TCR beta chain and its context. This entry is derived from a study of blood T cell repertoires in COVID-19. Looked up from germline, CDR1 is SQVTM and CDR2 is ANQGSEA. The CDR3 runs to 10 residues. V lost 1 base, J lost 8 bases, and 5 bases lay in between. Original handling: Scientists estimated how many nucleated cells there were by amplifying reference gene primers. The method was immunoSEQ multiplex PCR; TCRdb's version includes in-frame clones alone and lacks a portion of them. V and J calls plus clone size are reproduced from that table; the DNA served to infer D and trimming. Among 90,000 to 95,000 clones listed, 88% were seen once.

The source of this sequence is a woman in her seventies with acute or convalescent COVID-19. This chain connects TRBV29-1 to TRBJ1-2; D is ambiguous. Sequenced input: peripheral blood. CDR3: CSVEGEGYTF. The CDR3 region has the DNA TGCAGCGTTGAAGGGGAGGGCTACACCTTC. Filled out from reference TRBV29-1 and TRBJ1-2, the complete variable domain reads SAVISQKPSRDICQRGTSLTIQCQVDSQVTMMFWYRQQPGQSLTLIATANQGSEATYESGFVIDKFPISRPNLTFSTLTVSNMSPEDSSIYLCSVEGEGYTFGSGTRLTVV.